Listed below are T cell receptor beta chains from one sample, sequenced in a study of blood T cell repertoires in COVID-19. TCRdb keeps only in-frame clones here, not all; method: immunoSEQ multiplex PCR. The table shows 300,000 to 400,000 clones, with approximately 90% occurring only once. The source material was PBMCs or T cells enriched from blood (not recorded which). These receptor sequences come from a woman in her twenties or thirties with acute COVID-19. CDR3s include the opening cysteine and the closing phenylalanine or tryptophan. D genes are given only for firm matches. Clone size is shown for a subset of rows, as once, few, many or a class of expanded clone.

TRBJ2-7 NA NA TRBV6-5 TGTGCCAGCCGGAAACTCGACGGAGGTTACGAGCAGTACTTC CASRKLDGGYEQYF
TRBJ1-1 NA NA TRBV2 TGTGCCAGCAGCAGGGGCCTGGTTGAAGCTTTCTTT CASSRGLVEAFF
TRBJ2-1 once TRBD2 TRBV5-1 TGCGCCAGCAGCCAGGTTGTAGCGGGGGGTTCCTACAATGAGCAGTTCTTC CASSQVVAGGSYNEQFF
TRBJ1-1 NA NA TRBV5-1 TGCGCCAGCAGCTTGGCCGGGGGGAAGAACACTGAAGCTTTCTTT CASSLAGGKNTEAFF
TRBJ1-5 once NA TRBV5-1 TGCGCCAGCAGCTTGGTGCCAGGAAATCAGCCCCAGCATTTT CASSLVPGNQPQHF
TRBJ2-3 NA TRBD2 TRBV5-1 TGCGCCAGCAGCTTGGTCTTGGCGGGGGGGGCAGATACGCAGTATTTT CASSLVLAGGADTQYF
TRBJ2-3 NA NA TRBV9 TGTGCCAGCAGCACCCGACAGCCCGGGGATACGCAGTATTTT CASSTRQPGDTQYF
TRBJ1-4 NA NA TRBV29-1 TGCAGCGTAGCAGGCGTACCTAATGAAAAACTGTTTTTT CSVAGVPNEKLFF
TRBJ2-7 NA NA TRBV5-1 TGCGCCAGCAGCCTCGGCCAGGCCTCCTACGAGCAGTACTTC CASSLGQASYEQYF
TRBJ2-4 NA NA TRBV30 TGTGCTTCCACCAGGGCAGGGCTAGCCAAAAACATTCAGTACTTC CASTRAGLAKNIQYF
TRBJ2-1 NA TRBD2 TRBV10-1 TGCGCCAGCAGTGAGCGGGGGGGCGCGTACAATGAGCAGTTCTTC CASSERGGAYNEQFF
TRBJ1-5 NA NA TRBV7-7 TGTGCCAGCAGTCAACCGGGGTCAAGGAGCAATCAGCCCCAGCATTTT CASSQPGSRSNQPQHF